The 13 T cell receptor beta chains below all came from one sample that was sequenced in a study of cytomegalovirus exposure and HLA in healthy donors. With 60 Vbeta and 13 Jbeta primers, the PCR was carried out. Produced via immunoSEQ multiplex PCR; TCRdb's table is partial and in-frame only. The repertoire table contains about 84,000 clones. The sample taken for sequencing was PBMCs. Receptor source: a man aged 45-65 years in good health and CMV-seronegative.

This chain joins TRBV19 and TRBJ2-3; D may be TRBD1 (6 bases). This CDR3 is 15 amino acids long. Germline-derived CDR1 and CDR2 are LNHDA and SQIVND (reference sequence). V lost 4 bases and J lost 0, with 11 bases in between. The chain's CDR3 is CASSRQERSTDTQYF. CDR3 DNA: TGTGCCAGTAGTAGACAGGAGAGGAGCACAGATACGCAGTATTTT.

The chain employs TRBV7-8 and TRBJ1-1; no clear D gene. V shed 0 bases and J shed 7 bases, with 12 bases lying between them. CDR1 is SGHVS, CDR2 FQNEAQ, per germline. The CDR3 is 14 residues long. The CDR3 nucleotides are TGTGCCAGCAGCTTAGCGCGGGTGGGCGATGAAGCTTTCTTT. This sequence encodes CASSLARVGDEAFF.

The chain uses TRBV5-1 and TRBJ2-1; D is ambiguous. This CDR3 contains 15 residues. In germline, CDR1 is SGHRS, CDR2 YFSETQ. Trimming shortened V by 0 bases and J by 0 bases, and 7 bases separated the two germline ends. The CDR3 protein is CASSLGANSYNEQFF. The CDR3, as DNA: TGCGCCAGCAGCTTGGGCGCCAACTCCTACAATGAGCAGTTCTTC.

The chain recombines TRBV6-5 with TRBJ1-6; a weak D match, TRBD1 (6 bases). V was clipped by 2 bases and J by 0 bases, with 8 bases between them. Germline values: CDR1 MNHEY, CDR2 SVGAGI. The CDR3 length is 16 residues. The CDR3 nucleotides are TGTGCCAGCAGTTACGGACAGTTCTCCTATAATTCACCCCTCCACTTT. This sequence encodes CASSYGQFSYNSPLHF.

The chain carries TRBV5-8 and TRBJ1-4; 7 bases are a match to TRBD1. The CDR3 runs 17 residues. Looked up from germline, CDR1 is SGHTS and CDR2 is YDEGEE. Losses at the gene ends were 4 bases for V and 0 bases for J; bases not matched to a gene: 9. CDR3 bases: TGTGCCAGCAGCCCCTACGGACAGGTTGCAACTAATGAAAAACTGTTTTTT. It yields the protein CASSPYGQVATNEKLFF.

This chain connects TRBV6-5 to TRBJ2-7, with D maybe TRBD1 (6 bases). Trimming took off 2 bases at V and 3 bases at J, with 14 bases between the two ends. The germline V gene has CDR1 MNHEY and CDR2 SVGAGI. The length of the CDR3 is 15 residues. The CDR3 reads CASSYGSVQGYEQYF. CDR3 nucleotides: TGTGCCAGCAGTTACGGGTCGGTACAGGGCTACGAGCAGTACTTC.

The rearrangement uses TRBV30 and TRBJ2-2; D not certain. V was pared by 2 bases and J by 6 bases, with 13 bases between. Per germline, CDR1 GTSNPN and CDR2 SVGIG (reference sequence). This CDR3 spans 14 amino acids. The CDR3 nucleotides are TGTGCCTGGAGTCACGGGTTTAATGCCGGGGAGCTGTTTTTT. It codes for CAWSHGFNAGELFF.

V and J are TRBV5-6 and TRBJ1-5; the D is unclear. V was shortened by 1 base and J by 0 bases, with 5 bases between the two germline ends. The germline gives CDR1 SGHDT, CDR2 YYEEEE. The CDR3 totals 14 residues. As DNA, the CDR3 is TGTGCCAGCAGCTTGATCAGTAGCAATCAGCCCCAGCATTTT. It translates to CASSLISSNQPQHF.

As concerns this clone: The germline gene is not matched at one end of the junction; a read error may be the cause. The genes are TRBV6-6 and TRBJ1-1; 8 nucleotides agree with TRBD1. This CDR3 has 12 residues. From germline, CDR1 is MNHNY and CDR2 SVGAGI (reference sequence). In nucleotides, the CDR3 is TGTGCCAGCATCGAAATGGGACAGGTTAAAAATTTT. Protein product: CASIEMGQVKNF.

The chain recombines TRBV2 with TRBJ2-4; 8 nucleotides match TRBD1. The CDR3 has 16 residues. Trimming took 4 bases from V and 8 from J; bases not matched to a gene: 13. The germline CDR1 and CDR2 sequences are SNHLY and FYNNEI. Here the CDR3 reads CASSGWGTGMSYIQYF. The CDR3 nucleotides are TGTGCCAGCAGTGGGTGGGGGACAGGTATGAGTTACATTCAGTACTTC.

The V and J genes are TRBV6-5 and TRBJ1-1; 7 bases fit TRBD1. The trim removed 6 bases at V and 5 bases at J, leaving 12 bases unmatched. CDR3 length: 15 residues. Germline assignment: CDR1 MNHEY and CDR2 SVGAGI. The CDR3 DNA is TGTGCCAGCAGACCCCACGGGACAGTGGGGACTGAAGCTTTCTTT. The encoded protein is CASRPHGTVGTEAFF.

The chain links TRBV5-1 to TRBJ2-5, with 9 bases identical to TRBD1. In germline, CDR1 is SGHRS, CDR2 YFSETQ. V shed 4 bases, J shed 2 bases, and the junction held 9 bases outside the gene matches. This CDR3 region has 16 residues. The CDR3 protein is CASSIGQGNFQETQYF. CDR3 DNA: TGCGCCAGCAGCATTGGACAGGGGAATTTTCAAGAGACCCAGTACTTC.

The chain uses TRBV28 and TRBJ2-1; 9 bases align to TRBD1. V was clipped by 3 bases and J by 6 bases; unmatched bases: 6. Germline assignment: CDR1 MDHEN and CDR2 SYDVKM. The CDR3 has 15 amino acids. Written as DNA, the CDR3 is TGTGCCAGCAGTTTGTTGGACAGGGGCAGCAATGAGCAGTTCTTC. It yields the protein CASSLLDRGSNEQFF. The whole variable domain, filled in from reference TRBV28 and TRBJ2-1, reads DVKVTQSSRYLVKRTGEKVFLECVQDMDHENMFWYRQDPGLGLRLIYFSYDVKMKEKGDIPEGYSVSREKKERFSLILESASTNQTSMYLCASSLLDRGSNEQFFGPGTRLTVL.